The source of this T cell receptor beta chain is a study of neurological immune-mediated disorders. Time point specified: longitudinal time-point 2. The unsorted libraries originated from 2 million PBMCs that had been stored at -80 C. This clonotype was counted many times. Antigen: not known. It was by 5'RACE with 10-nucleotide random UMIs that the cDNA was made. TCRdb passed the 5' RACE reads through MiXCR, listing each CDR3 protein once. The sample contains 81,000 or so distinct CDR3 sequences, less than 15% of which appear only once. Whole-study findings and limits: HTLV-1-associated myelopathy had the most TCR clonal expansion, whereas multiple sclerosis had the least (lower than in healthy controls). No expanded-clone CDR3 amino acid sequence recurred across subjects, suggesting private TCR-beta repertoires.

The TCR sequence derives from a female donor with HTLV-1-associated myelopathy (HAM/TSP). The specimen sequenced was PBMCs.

CDR3 coding DNA: TGCAGCGTTGGGACAGGGTTTGGAGAGCAGTACTTC. Its translation is CSVGTGFGEQYF. The chain joins TRBV29-1 to TRBJ2-7; 8 nucleotides line up with TRBD1. Looked up from germline, CDR1 is SQVTM and CDR2 is ANQGSEA. The CDR3 consists of 12 residues. With V trimmed by 4 bases and J by 7 bases, 6 bases remained unmatched.